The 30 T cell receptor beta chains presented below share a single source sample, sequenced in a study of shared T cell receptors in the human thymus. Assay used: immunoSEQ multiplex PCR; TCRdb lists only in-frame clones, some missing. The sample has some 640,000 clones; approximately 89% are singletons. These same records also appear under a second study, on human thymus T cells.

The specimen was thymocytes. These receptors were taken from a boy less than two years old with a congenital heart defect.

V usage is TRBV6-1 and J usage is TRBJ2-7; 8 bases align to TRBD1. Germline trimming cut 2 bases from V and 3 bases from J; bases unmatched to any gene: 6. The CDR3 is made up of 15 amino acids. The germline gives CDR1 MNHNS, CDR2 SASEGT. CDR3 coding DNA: TGTGCCAGCAGTGAATGGACAGGGTCGAACTACGAGCAGTACTTC. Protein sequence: CASSEWTGSNYEQYF.

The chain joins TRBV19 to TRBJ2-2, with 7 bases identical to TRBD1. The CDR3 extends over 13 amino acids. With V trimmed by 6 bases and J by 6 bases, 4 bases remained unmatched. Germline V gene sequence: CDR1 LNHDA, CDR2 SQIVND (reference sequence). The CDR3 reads CASSQTGPGELFF. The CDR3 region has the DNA TGTGCCAGTAGCCAGACAGGGCCCGGGGAGCTGTTTTTT.

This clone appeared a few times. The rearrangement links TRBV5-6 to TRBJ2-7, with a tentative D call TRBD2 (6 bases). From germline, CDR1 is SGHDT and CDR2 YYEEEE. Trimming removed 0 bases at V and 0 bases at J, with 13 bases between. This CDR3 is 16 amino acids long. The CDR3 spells CASSLAPSASSYEQYF. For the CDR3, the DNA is TGTGCCAGCAGCTTGGCTCCTAGCGCTAGCTCCTACGAGCAGTACTTC.

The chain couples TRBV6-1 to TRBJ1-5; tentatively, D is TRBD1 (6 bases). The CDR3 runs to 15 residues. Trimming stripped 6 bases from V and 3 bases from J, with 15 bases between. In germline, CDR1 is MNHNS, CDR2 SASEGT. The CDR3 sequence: CASRIQQGANQPQHF. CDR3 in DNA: TGTGCCAGCAGAATACAACAGGGAGCCAATCAGCCCCAGCATTTT.

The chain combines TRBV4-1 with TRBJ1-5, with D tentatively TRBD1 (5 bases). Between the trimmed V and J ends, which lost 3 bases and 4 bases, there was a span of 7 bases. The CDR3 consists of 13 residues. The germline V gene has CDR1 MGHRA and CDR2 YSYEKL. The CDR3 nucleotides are TGCGCCAGCAGCCATCCAGGGAATCAGCCCCAGCATTTT. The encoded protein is CASSHPGNQPQHF.

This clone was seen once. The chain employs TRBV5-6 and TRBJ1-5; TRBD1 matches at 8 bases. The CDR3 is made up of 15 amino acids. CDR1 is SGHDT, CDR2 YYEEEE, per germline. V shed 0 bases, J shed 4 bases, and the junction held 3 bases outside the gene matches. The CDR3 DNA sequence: TGTGCCAGCAGCTTGGCAGACAGGGGTAATCAGCCCCAGCATTTT. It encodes CASSLADRGNQPQHF.

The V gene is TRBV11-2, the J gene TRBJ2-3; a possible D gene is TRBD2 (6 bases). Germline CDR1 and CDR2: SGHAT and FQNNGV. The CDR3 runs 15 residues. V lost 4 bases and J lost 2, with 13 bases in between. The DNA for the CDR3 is TGTGCCAGCAGCTCCCGGGACTTTCACACAGATACGCAGTATTTT. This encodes CASSSRDFHTDTQYF.

The CDR3 sequence is CAWIPGEISTDTQYF. CDR3 in DNA: TGTGCCTGGATCCCGGGGGAGATCAGCACAGATACGCAGTATTTT. This sequence joins TRBV30 and TRBJ2-3; a weak D match, TRBD2 (6 bases). Germline lookup yields CDR1 GTSNPN and CDR2 SVGIG (reference sequence). The ends were cut back, 4 bases at V and 0 bases at J, with 14 bases in the middle. This CDR3 comprises 15 residues.

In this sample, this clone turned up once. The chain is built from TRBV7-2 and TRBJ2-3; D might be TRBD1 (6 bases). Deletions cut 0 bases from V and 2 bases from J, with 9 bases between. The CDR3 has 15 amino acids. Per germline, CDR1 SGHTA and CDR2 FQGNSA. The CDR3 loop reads CASSLANRVTDTQYF. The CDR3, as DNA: TGTGCCAGCAGCTTAGCGAACAGGGTCACAGATACGCAGTATTTT.

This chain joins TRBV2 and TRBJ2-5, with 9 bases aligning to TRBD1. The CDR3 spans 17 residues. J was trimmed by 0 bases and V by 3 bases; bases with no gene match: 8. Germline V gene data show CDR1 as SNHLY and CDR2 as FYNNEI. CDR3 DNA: TGTGCCAGCAGTGATCTGACAGGGGGGGGGTACCAAGAGACCCAGTACTTC. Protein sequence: CASSDLTGGGYQETQYF.

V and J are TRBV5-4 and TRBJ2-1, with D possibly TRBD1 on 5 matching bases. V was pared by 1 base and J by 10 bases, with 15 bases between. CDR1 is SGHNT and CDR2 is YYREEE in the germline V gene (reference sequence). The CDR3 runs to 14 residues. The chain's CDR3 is CASSLRTKGAEQFF. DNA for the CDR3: TGTGCCAGCAGCTTGCGGACAAAGGGTGCCGAGCAGTTCTTC.

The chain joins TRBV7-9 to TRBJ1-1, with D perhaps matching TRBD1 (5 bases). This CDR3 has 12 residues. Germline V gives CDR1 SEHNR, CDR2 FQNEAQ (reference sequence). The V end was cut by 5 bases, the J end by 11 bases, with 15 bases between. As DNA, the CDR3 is TGTGCCAGCAGCCGACAGAGCCTCGGGGCTTTCTTT. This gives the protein CASSRQSLGAFF.

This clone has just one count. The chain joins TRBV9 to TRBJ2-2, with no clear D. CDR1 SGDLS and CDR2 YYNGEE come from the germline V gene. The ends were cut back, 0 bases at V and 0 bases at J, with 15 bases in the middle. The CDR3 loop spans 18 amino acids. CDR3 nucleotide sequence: TGTGCCAGCAGCGTAGATTTGTACGGCCTAGCGAACACCGGGGAGCTGTTTTTT. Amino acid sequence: CASSVDLYGLANTGELFF.

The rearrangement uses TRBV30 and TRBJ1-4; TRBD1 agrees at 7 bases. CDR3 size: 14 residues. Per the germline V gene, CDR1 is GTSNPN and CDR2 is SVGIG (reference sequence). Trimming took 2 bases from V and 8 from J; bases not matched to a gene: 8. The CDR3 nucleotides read TGTGCCTGGAGTAGACGGAGGGGGCACGAAAAACTGTTTTTT. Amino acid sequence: CAWSRRRGHEKLFF.

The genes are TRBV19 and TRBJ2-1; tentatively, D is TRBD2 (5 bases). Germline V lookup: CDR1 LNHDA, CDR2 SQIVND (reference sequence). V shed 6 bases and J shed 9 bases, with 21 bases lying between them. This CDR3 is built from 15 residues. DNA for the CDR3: TGTGCCAGTAGCCCTCAGTTTCGACTAATCGGTGAGCAGTTCTTC. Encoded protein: CASSPQFRLIGEQFF.

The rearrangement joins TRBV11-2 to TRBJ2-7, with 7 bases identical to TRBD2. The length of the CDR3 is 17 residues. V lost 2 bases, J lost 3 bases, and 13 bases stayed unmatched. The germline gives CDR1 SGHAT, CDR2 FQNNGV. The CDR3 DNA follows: TGTGCCAGCAGCTTAAGAAGGTGGGGGGGTATCGTCTACGAGCAGTACTTC. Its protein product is CASSLRRWGGIVYEQYF.

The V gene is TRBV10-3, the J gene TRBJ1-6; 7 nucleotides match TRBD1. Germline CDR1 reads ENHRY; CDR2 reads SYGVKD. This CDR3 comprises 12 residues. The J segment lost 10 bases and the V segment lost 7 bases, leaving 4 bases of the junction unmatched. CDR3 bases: TGTGCCATCATGGGGACAGAATCACCCCTCCACTTT. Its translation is CAIMGTESPLHF.

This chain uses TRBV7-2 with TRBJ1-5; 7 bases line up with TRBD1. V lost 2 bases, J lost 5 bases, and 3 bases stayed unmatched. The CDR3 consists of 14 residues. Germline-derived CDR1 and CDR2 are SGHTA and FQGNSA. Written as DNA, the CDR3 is TGTGCCAGCAGCTTAAGACAGGGCCATCAGCCCCAGCATTTT. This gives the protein CASSLRQGHQPQHF. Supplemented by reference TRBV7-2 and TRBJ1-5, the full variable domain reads GAGVSQSPSNKVTEKGKDVELRCDPISGHTALYWYRQSLGQGLEFLIYFQGNSAPDKSGLPSDRFSAERTGGSVSTLTIQRTQQEDSAVYLCASSLRQGHQPQHFGDGTRLSIL.

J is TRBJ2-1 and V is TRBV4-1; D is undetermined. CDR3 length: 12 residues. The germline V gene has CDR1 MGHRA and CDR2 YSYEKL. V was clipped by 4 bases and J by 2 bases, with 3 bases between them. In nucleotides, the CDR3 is TGCGCCAGCAGCCCAACCTACAATGAGCAGTTCTTC. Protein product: CASSPTYNEQFF.

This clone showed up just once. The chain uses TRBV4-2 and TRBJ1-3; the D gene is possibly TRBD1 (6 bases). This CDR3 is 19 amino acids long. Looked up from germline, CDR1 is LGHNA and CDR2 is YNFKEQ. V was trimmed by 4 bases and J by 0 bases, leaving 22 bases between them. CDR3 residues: CASSRRDKFTCASGNTIYF. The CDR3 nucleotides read TGTGCCAGCAGCCGCCGGGACAAATTTACCTGCGCCTCTGGAAACACCATATATTTT.

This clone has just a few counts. CDR3 nucleotides: TGTGCCAGCAGCAAGGACAGGGGGAATGAGCAGTTCTTC. This translates into CASSKDRGNEQFF. The rearrangement uses TRBV5-6 and TRBJ2-1, with 10 bases aligning to TRBD1. The germline gives CDR1 SGHDT, CDR2 YYEEEE. J gave up 7 bases and V 4 bases, and 2 bases lay outside the gene matches. The length of the CDR3 is 13 residues.

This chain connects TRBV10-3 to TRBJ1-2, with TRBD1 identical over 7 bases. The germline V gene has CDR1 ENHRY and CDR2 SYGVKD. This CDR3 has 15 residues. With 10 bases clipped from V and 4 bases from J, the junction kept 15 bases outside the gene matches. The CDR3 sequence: CATLRGQGAFYGYTF. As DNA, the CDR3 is TGTGCCACATTAAGGGGGCAGGGCGCCTTCTATGGCTACACCTTC.

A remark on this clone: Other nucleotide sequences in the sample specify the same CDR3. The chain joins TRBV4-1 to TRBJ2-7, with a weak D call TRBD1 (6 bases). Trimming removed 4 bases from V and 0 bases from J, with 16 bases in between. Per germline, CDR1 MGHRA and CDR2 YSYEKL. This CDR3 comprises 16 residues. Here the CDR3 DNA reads TGCGCCAGCAGCCCGAGGACAGAGCCCAGCTCCTACGAGCAGTACTTC. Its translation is CASSPRTEPSSYEQYF.

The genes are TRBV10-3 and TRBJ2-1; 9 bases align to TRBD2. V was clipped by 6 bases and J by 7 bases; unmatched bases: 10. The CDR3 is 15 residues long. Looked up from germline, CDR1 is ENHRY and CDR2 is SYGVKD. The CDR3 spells CAISTGTSLWNEQFF. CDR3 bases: TGTGCCATCAGCACCGGGACTAGCCTTTGGAATGAGCAGTTCTTC.

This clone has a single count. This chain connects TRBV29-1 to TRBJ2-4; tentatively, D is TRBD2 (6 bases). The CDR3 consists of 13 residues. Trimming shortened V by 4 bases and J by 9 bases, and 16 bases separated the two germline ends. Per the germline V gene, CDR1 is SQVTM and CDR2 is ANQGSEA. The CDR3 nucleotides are TGCAGCGTTGGGTCGACGGGAGCTACCATTCAGTACTTC. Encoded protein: CSVGSTGATIQYF.

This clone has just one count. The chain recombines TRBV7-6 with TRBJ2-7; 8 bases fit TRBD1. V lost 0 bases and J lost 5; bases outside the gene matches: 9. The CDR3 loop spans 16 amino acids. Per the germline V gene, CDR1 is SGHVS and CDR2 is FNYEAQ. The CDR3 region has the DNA TGTGCCAGCAGCTTAGCCCCCCGGACAGGGTTCCACGAGCAGTACTTC. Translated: CASSLAPRTGFHEQYF.

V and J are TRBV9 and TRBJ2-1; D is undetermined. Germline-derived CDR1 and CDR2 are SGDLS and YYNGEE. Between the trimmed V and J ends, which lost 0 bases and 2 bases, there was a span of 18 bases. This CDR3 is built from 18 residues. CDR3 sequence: CASSVGRPDSVPYNEQFF. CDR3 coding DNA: TGTGCCAGCAGCGTAGGACGGCCAGACTCCGTACCCTACAATGAGCAGTTCTTC.

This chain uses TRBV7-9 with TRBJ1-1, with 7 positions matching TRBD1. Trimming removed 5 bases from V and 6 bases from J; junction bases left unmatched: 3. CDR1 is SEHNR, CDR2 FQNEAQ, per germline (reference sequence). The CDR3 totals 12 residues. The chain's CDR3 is CASSQGGPEAFF. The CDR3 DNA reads TGTGCCAGCAGCCAGGGGGGCCCTGAAGCTTTCTTT. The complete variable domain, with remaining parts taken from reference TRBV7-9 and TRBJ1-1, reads DTGVSQNPRHKITKRGQNVTFRCDPISEHNRLYWYRQTLGQGPEFLTYFQNEAQLEKSRLLSDRFSAERPKGSFSTLEIQRTEQGDSAMYLCASSQGGPEAFFGQGTRLTVV.

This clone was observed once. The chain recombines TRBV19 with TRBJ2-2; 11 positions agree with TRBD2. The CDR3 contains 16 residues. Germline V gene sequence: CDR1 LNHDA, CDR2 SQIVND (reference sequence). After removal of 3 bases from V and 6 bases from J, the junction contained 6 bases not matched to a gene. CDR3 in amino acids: CASSIFQLAGAGELFF. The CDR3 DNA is TGTGCCAGTAGTATTTTCCAACTAGCGGGAGCCGGGGAGCTGTTTTTT.

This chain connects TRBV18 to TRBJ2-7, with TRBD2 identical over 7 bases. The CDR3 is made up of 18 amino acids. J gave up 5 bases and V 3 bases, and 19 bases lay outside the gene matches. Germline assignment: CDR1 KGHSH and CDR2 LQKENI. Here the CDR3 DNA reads TGTGCCAGCTCACCGTCCCACTTCTGGGGGGAGGGCCGCCACGAGCAGTACTTC. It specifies CASSPSHFWGEGRHEQYF.